This TCR beta chain was captured in a study of blood T cell repertoires in COVID-19. Study summary: Both acute and convalescent COVID-19 samples were obtained from the United States, Italy and Spain. PBMCs, B-cell-depleted T cells, or T cells were the source of the cDNA or gDNA that made up the material.

This CDR3 is built from 15 residues. Germline CDR1 and CDR2: SGHVS and FNYEAQ. V was cut by 1 base and J by 5 bases, with 12 bases left in between. Source study methods: The assay estimated nucleated cells by amplifying reference gene primers. TCRdb's copy holds only in-frame clones and misses some; the assay was immunoSEQ multiplex PCR. V and J calls and clone size are copied from that table; D and trimming were computed from the DNA. Of some 240,000 clones listed, roughly four fifths are singletons. Participant age was 18 to 89 years, and participants resided in approximately 25 US areas. This TCR derives from a man aged 25 to 40 with acute COVID-19. Source material: PBMCs or T cells enriched from blood (not recorded which). The gene calls are TRBV7-6 and TRBJ2-1; perhaps TRBD2 as D (5 bases). The CDR3 loop reads CASSLVLARDNEQFF. For the CDR3, the DNA is TGTGCCAGCAGCTTAGTCCTAGCAAGGGACAATGAGCAGTTCTTC.